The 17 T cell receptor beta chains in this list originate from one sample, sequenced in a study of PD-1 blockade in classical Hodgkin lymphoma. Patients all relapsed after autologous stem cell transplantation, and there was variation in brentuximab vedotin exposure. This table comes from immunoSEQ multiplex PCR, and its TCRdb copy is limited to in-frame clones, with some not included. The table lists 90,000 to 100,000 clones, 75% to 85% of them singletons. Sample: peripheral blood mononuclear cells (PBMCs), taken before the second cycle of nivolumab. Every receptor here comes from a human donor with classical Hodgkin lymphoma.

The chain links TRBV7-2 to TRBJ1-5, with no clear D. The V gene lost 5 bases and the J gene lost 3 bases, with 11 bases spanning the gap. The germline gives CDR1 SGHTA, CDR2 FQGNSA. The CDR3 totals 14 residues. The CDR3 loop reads CASSDGLPNQPQHF. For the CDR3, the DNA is TGTGCCAGCAGCGACGGGCTCCCCAATCAGCCCCAGCATTTT.

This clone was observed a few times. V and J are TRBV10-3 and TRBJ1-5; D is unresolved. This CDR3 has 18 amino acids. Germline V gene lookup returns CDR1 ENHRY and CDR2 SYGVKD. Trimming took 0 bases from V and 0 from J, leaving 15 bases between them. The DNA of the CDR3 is TGTGCCATCAGTGAGTCGGTCGGGTTCTTAGGTAGCAATCAGCCCCAGCATTTT. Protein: CAISESVGFLGSNQPQHF.

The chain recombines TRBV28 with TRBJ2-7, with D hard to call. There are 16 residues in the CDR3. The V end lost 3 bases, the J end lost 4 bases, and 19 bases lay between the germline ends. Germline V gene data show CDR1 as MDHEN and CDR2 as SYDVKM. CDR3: CASSLAAGLRRYEQYF. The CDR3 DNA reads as TGTGCCAGCAGTTTGGCGGCAGGCCTCCGGCGATACGAGCAGTACTTC. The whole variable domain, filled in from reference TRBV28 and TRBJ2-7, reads DVKVTQSSRYLVKRTGEKVFLECVQDMDHENMFWYRQDPGLGLRLIYFSYDVKMKEKGDIPEGYSVSREKKERFSLILESASTNQTSMYLCASSLAAGLRRYEQYFGPGTRLTVT.

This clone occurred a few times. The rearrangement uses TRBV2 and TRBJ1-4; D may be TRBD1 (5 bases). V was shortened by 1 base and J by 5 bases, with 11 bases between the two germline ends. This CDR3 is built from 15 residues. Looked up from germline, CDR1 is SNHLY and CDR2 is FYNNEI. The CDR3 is CASSEGPRGNEKLFF. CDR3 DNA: TGTGCCAGCAGTGAAGGGCCGAGGGGAAATGAAAAACTGTTTTTT.

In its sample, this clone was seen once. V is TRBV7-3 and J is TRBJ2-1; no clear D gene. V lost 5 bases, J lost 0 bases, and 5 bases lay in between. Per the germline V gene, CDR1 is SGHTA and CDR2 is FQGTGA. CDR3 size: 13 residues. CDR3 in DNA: TGTGCCAGCAGCCCATCCTCCTACAATGAGCAGTTCTTC. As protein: CASSPSSYNEQFF.

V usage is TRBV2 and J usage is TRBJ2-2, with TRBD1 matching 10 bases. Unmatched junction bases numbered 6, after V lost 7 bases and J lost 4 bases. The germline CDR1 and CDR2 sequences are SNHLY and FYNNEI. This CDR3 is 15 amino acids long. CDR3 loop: CASTRQGAGTGELFF. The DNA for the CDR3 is TGTGCCAGCACCCGACAGGGGGCGGGCACCGGGGAGCTGTTTTTT.

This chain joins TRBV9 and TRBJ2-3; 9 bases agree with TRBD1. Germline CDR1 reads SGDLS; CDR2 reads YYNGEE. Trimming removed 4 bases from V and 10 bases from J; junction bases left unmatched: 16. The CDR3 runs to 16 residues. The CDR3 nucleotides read TGTGCCAGCAGCCCCCTCCGGGACAGGGCTTCCCGCGCGCAGTATTTT. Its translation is CASSPLRDRASRAQYF. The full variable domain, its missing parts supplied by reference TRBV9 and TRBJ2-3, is DSGVTQTPKHLITATGQRVTLRCSPRSGDLSVYWYQQSLDQGLQFLIQYYNGEERAKGNILERFSAQQFPDLHSELNLSSLELGDSALYFCASSPLRDRASRAQYFGPGTRLTVL.

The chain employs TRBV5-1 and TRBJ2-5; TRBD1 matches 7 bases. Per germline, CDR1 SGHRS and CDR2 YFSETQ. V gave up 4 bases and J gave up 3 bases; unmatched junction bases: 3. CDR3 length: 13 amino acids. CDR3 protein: CASSGTAKETQYF. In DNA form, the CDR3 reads TGCGCCAGCAGCGGGACAGCAAAAGAGACCCAGTACTTC.

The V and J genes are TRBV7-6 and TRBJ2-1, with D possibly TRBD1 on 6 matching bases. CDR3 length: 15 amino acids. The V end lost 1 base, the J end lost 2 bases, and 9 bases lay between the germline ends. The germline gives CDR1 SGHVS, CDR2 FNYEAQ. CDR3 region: CASSLVGGPYNEQFF. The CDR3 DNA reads TGTGCCAGCAGCTTAGTAGGGGGACCCTACAATGAGCAGTTCTTC.

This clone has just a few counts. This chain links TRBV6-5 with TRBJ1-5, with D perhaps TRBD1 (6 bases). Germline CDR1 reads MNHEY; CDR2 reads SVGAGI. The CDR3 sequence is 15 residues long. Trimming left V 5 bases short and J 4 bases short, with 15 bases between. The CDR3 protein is CASSTLQGNNQPQHF. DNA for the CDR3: TGTGCCAGCAGTACGCTACAGGGAAATAATCAGCCCCAGCATTTT.

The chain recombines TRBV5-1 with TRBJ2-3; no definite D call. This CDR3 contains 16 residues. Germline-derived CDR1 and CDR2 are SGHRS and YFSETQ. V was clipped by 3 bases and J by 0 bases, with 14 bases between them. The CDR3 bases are TGCGCCAGCAGCTCCCGGGCCCTCGGGAGCACAGATACGCAGTATTTT. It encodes CASSSRALGSTDTQYF.

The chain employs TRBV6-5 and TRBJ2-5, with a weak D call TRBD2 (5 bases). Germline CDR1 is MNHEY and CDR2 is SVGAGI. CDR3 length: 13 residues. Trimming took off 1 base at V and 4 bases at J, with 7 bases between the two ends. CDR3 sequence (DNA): TGTGCCAGCAGTTACTACGAGGGAGAGACCCAGTACTTC. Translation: CASSYYEGETQYF.

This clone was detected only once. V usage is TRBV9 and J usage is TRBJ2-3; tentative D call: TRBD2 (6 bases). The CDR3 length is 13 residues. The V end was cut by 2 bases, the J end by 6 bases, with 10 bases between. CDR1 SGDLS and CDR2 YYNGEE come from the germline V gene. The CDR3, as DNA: TGTGCCAGCAGCGTCGGGACTCCCGATACGCAGTATTTT. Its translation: CASSVGTPDTQYF.

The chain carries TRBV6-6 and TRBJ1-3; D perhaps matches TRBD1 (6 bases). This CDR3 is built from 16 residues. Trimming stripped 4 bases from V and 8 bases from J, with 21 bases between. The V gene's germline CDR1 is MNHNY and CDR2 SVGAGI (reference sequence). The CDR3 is CASSFGGPGPGDTIYF. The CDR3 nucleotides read TGTGCCAGCAGTTTTGGGGGGCCAGGACCTGGTGACACCATATATTTT.

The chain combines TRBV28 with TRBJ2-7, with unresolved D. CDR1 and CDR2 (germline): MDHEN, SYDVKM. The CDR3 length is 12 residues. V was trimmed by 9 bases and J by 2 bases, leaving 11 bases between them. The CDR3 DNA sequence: TGTGCCAGAACAGAGACTCCCTACGAGCAGTACTTC. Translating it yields CARTETPYEQYF.

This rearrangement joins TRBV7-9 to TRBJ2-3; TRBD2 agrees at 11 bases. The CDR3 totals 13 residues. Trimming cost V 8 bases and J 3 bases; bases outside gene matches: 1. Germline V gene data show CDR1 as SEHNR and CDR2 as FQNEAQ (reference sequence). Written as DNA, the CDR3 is TGTGCCAGCGGACTAGCGGGTACAGATACGCAGTATTTT. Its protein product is CASGLAGTDTQYF.

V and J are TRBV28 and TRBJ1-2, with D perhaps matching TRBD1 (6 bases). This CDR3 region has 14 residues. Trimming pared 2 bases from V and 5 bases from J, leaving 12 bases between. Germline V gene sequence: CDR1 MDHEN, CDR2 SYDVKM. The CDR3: CASSLGGQIYGYTF. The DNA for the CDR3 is TGTGCCAGCAGTTTAGGGGGACAAATATATGGCTACACCTTC.